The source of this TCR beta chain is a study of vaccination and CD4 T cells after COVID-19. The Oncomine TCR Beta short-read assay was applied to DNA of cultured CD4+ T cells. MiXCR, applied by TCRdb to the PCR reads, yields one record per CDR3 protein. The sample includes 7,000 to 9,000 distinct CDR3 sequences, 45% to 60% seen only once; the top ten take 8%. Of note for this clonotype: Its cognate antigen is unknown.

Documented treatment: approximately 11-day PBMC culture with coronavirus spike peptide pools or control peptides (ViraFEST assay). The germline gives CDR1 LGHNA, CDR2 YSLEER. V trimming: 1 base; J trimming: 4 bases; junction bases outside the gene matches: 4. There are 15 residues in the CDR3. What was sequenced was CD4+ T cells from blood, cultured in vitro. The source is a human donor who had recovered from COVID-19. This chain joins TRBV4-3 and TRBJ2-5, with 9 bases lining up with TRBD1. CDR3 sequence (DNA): TGCGCCAGCAGCCAAGGGGGGACAGGGCTAGAGACCCAGTACTTC. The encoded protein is CASSQGGTGLETQYF.